This TCR beta chain is drawn from a study of identical twins. General study findings and limits: Out-of-frame TCR alpha sharing observed in monozygotic twins exceeded model estimates. These conclusions were based on statistical analysis (cross-sectional, not following the same donors).

It was template switching that added a universal primer site, and there were unique molecular identifiers on the cDNA. TCRdb analysed the 5' RACE reads with MiXCR anew, one entry per CDR3 protein. The sample includes about 720,000 distinct CDR3 sequences, over 8.5% of them seen just once. The germline V gene has CDR1 SGHTA and CDR2 FQGNSA. The J segment lost 5 bases and the V segment lost 3 bases, leaving 10 bases of the junction unmatched. CDR3 length: 16 residues. Comments on this clonotype: Its specificity is not known.

Separately, the same data were catalogued under a study of yellow fever vaccine responses in identical twins.

Sequenced material: PBMCs. This chain uses TRBV7-2 with TRBJ2-5; 9 bases are shared with TRBD1. The sequence came from a woman in her late teens or twenties in good health. The chain's CDR3 is CASSFKQGALTETQYF. In DNA form, the CDR3 reads TGTGCCAGCAGCTTTAAACAGGGGGCGCTTACGGAGACCCAGTACTTC. The full variable domain, its missing parts supplied by reference TRBV7-2 and TRBJ2-5, is GAGVSQSPSNKVTEKGKDVELRCDPISGHTALYWYRQSLGQGLEFLIYFQGNSAPDKSGLPSDRFSAERTGGSVSTLTIQRTQQEDSAVYLCASSFKQGALTETQYFGPGTRLLVL.